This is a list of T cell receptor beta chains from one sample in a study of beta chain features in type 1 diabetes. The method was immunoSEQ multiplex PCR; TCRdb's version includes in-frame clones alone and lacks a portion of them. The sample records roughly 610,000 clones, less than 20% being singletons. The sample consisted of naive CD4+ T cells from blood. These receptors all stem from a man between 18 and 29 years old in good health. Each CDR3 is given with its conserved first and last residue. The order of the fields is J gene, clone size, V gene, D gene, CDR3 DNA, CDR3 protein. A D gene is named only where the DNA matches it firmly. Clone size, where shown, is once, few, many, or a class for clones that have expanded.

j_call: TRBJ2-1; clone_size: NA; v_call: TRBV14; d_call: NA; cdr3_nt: TGTGCCAGCAGCCACTGGAACAGGATGAGCTCCTACAATGAGCAGTTCTTC; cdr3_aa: CASSHWNRMSSYNEQFF
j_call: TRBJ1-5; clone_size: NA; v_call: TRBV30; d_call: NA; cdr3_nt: TGTGCCTGGAGTTTCAGGCGAAACAATCAGCCCCAGCATTTT; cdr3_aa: CAWSFRRNNQPQHF
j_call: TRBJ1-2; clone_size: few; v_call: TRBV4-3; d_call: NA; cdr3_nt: TGCGCCAGCAGCCAAGATCCGGGAGTTAACTATGGCTACACCTTC; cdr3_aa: CASSQDPGVNYGYTF
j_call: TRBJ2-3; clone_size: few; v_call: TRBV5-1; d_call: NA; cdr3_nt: TGCGCCAGCAGCTTGGACAGCCACACAGATACGCAGTATTTT; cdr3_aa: CASSLDSHTDTQYF
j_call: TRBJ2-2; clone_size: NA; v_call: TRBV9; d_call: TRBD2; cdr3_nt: TGTGCCAGCAGCGCCCGCCCCCTTAGCGGGAGGAACACCGGGGAGCTGTTTTTT; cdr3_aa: CASSARPLSGRNTGELFF
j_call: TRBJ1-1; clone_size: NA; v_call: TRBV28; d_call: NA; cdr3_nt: TGTGCCAGCAGTTTATTTGGGCAGTTCGAAGCTTTCTTT; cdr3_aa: CASSLFGQFEAFF
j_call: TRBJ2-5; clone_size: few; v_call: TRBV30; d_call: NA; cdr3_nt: TGTGCCTGGAGTCCGCAAGGGATCCCGGTAGGAGAGACCCAGTACTTC; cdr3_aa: CAWSPQGIPVGETQYF
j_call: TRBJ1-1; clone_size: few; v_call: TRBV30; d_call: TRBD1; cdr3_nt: TGTGCCGGACAGGGGGCGCGGGGGGCTTTCTTT; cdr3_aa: CAGQGARGAFF
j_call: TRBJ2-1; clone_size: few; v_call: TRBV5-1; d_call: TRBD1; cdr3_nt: TGCGCCAGCAGCCAAGCCCAGGGGGTCAATGAGCAGTTCTTC; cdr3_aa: CASSQAQGVNEQFF
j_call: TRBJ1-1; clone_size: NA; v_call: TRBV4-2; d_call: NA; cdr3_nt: TGTGCCAGCAGCCGCACCCCACTACAGGGACAGAACACTGAAGCTTTCTTT; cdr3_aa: CASSRTPLQGQNTEAFF
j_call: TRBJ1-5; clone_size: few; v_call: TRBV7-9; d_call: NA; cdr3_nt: TGTGCCAGCAGCCCCGGACGTATAACAAATCAGCCCCAGCATTTT; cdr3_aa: CASSPGRITNQPQHF
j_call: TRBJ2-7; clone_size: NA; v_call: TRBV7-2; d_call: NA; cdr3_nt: TGTGCCAGCAGCTCGATGGAACCGCCCTACGAGCAGTACTTC; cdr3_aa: CASSSMEPPYEQYF
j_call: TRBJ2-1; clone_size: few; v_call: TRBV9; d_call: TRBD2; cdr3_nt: TGTGCCAGTGGGACTAGCTCCTACAATGAGCAGTTCTTC; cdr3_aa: CASGTSSYNEQFF
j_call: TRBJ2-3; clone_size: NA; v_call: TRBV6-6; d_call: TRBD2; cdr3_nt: TGTGCCAGCAGTTACTTCGCAGGGAGGGGCACAGATACGCAGTATTTT; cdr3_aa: CASSYFAGRGTDTQYF
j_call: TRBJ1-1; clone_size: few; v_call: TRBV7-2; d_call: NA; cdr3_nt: TGTGCCAGCAGCTTAGCCAGGACCTCGAACACTGAAGCTTTCTTT; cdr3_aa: CASSLARTSNTEAFF
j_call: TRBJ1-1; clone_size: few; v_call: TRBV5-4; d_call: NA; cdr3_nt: TGTGCCAGCAGCTTGGCACGGCAGGACACTGAAGCTTTCTTT; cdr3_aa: CASSLARQDTEAFF
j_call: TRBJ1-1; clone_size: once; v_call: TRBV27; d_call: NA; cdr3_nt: TGTGCCAGCAGGGGTGACAGGCTGAACACTGAAGCTTTCTTT; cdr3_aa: CASRGDRLNTEAFF
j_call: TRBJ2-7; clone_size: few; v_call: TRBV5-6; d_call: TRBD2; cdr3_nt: TGTGCCAGCAGCTTGGGACTAGCTAACTACGAGCAGTACTTC; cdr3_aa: CASSLGLANYEQYF
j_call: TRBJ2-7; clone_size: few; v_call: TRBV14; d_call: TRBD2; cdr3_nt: TGTGCCAGCAGCCAAGAAAGACTAGCGGGGGCCTACGAGCAGTACTTC; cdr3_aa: CASSQERLAGAYEQYF
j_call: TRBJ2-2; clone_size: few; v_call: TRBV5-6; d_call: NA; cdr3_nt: TGTGCCAGCAGCTTGGGTTATTTCGGGGAGCTGTTTTTT; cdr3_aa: CASSLGYFGELFF
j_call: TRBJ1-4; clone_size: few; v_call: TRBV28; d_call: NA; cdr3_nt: TGTGCCAGCAGCACATCAACTAATGAAAAACTGTTTTTT; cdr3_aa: CASSTSTNEKLFF
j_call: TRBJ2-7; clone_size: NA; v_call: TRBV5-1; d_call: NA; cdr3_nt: TGCGCCAGTCAACAGGGCGCTGGCAGCGGGGCCTACGAGCAGTACTTC; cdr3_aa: CASQQGAGSGAYEQYF
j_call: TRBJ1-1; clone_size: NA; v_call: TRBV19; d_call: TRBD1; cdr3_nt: TGTGCCAGTAGTCCGCTGGGACAGCTGAACACTGAAGCTTTCTTT; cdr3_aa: CASSPLGQLNTEAFF
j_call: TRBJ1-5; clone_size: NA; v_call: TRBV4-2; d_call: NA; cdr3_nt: TGTGCCAGCAGCCAAGGTATTAGCAATCAGCCCCAGCATTTT; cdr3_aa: CASSQGISNQPQHF
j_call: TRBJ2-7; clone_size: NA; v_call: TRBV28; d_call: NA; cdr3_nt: TGTGCCAGCAGTTTAATGGGGGGGCCCTACGAGCAGTACTTC; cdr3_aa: CASSLMGGPYEQYF
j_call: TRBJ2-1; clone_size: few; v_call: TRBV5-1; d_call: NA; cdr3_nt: TGCGCCAGCAGCGTAGCCGGGTGGGACTTCGGGGCCCATGAGCAGTTCTTC; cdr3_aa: CASSVAGWDFGAHEQFF
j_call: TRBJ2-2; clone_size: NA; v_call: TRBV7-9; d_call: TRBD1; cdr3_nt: TGTGCCAGCAGCCGGGACAGGGTCGTGACCGGGGAGCTGTTTTTT; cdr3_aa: CASSRDRVVTGELFF